This T cell receptor (beta chain) is from a study of T-cell memory formation after mild COVID-19 (dated by TCRdb to the early 2020s). Regarding the study in general: Most TCR sequence clusters were specific to one of the two donors. In a couple of donors, T-cell clones that expanded and contracted after mild COVID-19 were tracked by sequencing TCRalpha and TCRbeta repertoires over time. Two young, previously healthy adult volunteers, one female and one male, were included in the cohort. Findings and caveats that apply to the study as a whole: SARS-CoV-2 specificity of the second-wave clones peaking on day 37 was not confirmed. Clones that contracted from day 15 to 85 showed balanced CD4/CD8 phenotypes, whereas a second wave of clones that expanded from day 15 to 37 leaned towards CD4+. Contracting CD4+ clones appeared mostly in the CM and EM memory subsets, whereas CD8+ clones were enriched in EMRA. Only two mild cases were covered by the study, and larger cohorts that include severe cases with pre-infection samples were considered necessary. Some responding clones were detected in pre-infection memory, suggesting pre-existing cross-reactive memory T cells joined the SARS-CoV-2 response.

Ficoll-Paque density gradient centrifugation was used to isolate PBMCs. Points on this clonotype: No cognate antigen has been identified for it. No per-base quality is available; no much larger clone lies one base away.

The CDR3 starts with the cysteine, ends with the phenylalanine, and has 11 residues. The CDR3 DNA has 33 bases and is translated from base 1. CDR1 and CDR2 (SEHNR, FQNEAQ) derive from the germline V gene (reference sequence). Ends trimmed: V by 5 bases, J by 8 bases; bases unmatched to a gene: 2. Sequencing took place on an Illumina NovaSeq 6000. Using 5'RACE with constant-segment primers, TCRalpha and TCRbeta cDNA libraries were constructed, with sample barcodes and unique molecular identifiers added in the process. RNA was extracted from every sample with Trizol reagent. Libraries were amplified in two PCR steps, with a second sample barcode and Illumina TruSeq adapters added in the second step. Sequencing of libraries was performed on an Illumina NovaSeq with 2 x 150 bp paired-end reads. The study's processing was this. Reads were demultiplexed and collapsed into UMI-guided consensus sequences with migec v1.2.7. Using mixcr v2.1.11, UMI consensuses were aligned to TRA and TRB V and J templates and then assembled into clonotypes. A clonotype was counted as expanded or contracted only if both edgeR and NoisET called the change significant, with noise models trained on biological replicates. For edgeR calls, the thresholds were a false discovery rate-adjusted p below 0.01 and a log2 fold-change of 1. As an exploratory analysis of dynamics, PCA with hierarchical clustering was applied to max-normalized trajectories of the 1000 most abundant clonotypes. Separately sequenced CD4+ and CD8+ repertoires were used to assign a CD4 or CD8 phenotype to each responding clone. TCRdb reprocessed the public reads (quality trimming at Q25 with fastp, clone calling with MiXCR) and kept in-frame beta chains. Each record represents a unique CDR3 protein, reported with the most common genes and DNA among its rows. These V and J calls are TCRdb output, not the study's own analysis. This sample comprises over 350,000 distinct CDR3 sequences, approximately 25% of them detected only once. The top ten hold 8.8% of the sample.

The TCR originated in an adult woman who had mild COVID-19 (a few samples of this study predate the infection). The sample titles of this study are shuffled in the database, so cell type and time point are left out; the donor was told from shared clones. The sequence joins TRBV7-9 to TRBJ1-1; 7 of the junction bases match TRBD1. Sequenced sample: PBMCs or a T cell subset sorted from them (not recorded which). The CDR3 loop reads CASSLQGEAFF. At the DNA level, the sequence is TGTGCCAGCAGCCTACAGGGGGAAGCTTTCTTT.